Below are 11 T cell receptor beta chains sequenced from a single sample in a study of cytomegalovirus exposure and HLA in healthy donors. With 60 Vbeta and 13 Jbeta primers, the PCR was carried out. TCRdb keeps only in-frame clones here, not all; method: immunoSEQ multiplex PCR. The sample lists around 130,000 clones, roughly 80% occurring once. The sequencing input was PBMCs. These receptors all come from a man aged 25 to 45 in good health and CMV-seronegative.

The V call is TRBV15, the J call TRBJ2-1, with TRBD2 matching 9 bases. The germline gives CDR1 LNHNV, CDR2 YYDKDF (reference sequence). This CDR3 spans 16 amino acids. V shed 0 bases, J shed 6 bases, and the junction held 6 bases outside the gene matches. CDR3 bases: TGTGCCACCAGCAGAGAGGGCGGGGGGGCCTTCAATGAGCAGTTCTTC. Protein: CATSREGGGAFNEQFF.

This clone was seen more than once but under ten times. This chain uses TRBV27 with TRBJ2-4, with 9 positions matching TRBD1. CDR1 and CDR2 (germline): MNHEY, SMNVEV (reference sequence). The CDR3 consists of 16 residues. With 5 bases clipped from V and 2 bases from J, the junction kept 7 bases outside the gene matches. CDR3 region: CASSPWDRVTKNIQYF. DNA of the CDR3: TGTGCCAGCAGTCCATGGGACAGGGTTACCAAAAACATTCAGTACTTC.

This chain connects TRBV4-3 to TRBJ1-1; unclear D gene. Trimming shortened V by 4 bases and J by 6 bases, and 12 bases separated the two germline ends. Germline values: CDR1 LGHNA, CDR2 YSLEER. The CDR3 has 13 residues. The CDR3 sequence is CASSPSGESEAFF. The CDR3 nucleotides read TGCGCCAGCAGCCCCTCGGGAGAGTCTGAAGCTTTCTTT.

The chain links TRBV29-1 to TRBJ2-7, with a possible D match to TRBD2 (5 bases). Germline V gives CDR1 SQVTM, CDR2 ANQGSEA. Trimming took 0 bases from V and 2 from J, leaving 8 bases between them. The CDR3 has 13 amino acids. The CDR3 DNA follows: TGCAGCGTTGAAGATGAGGGTCCCTACGAGCAGTACTTC. As protein: CSVEDEGPYEQYF.

The chain recombines TRBV15 with TRBJ1-6; tentative D call: TRBD1 (6 bases). V was pared by 1 base and J by 8 bases, with 6 bases between. The germline V gene has CDR1 LNHNV and CDR2 YYDKDF (reference sequence). The length of the CDR3 is 13 residues. The CDR3 here is CATSRGTDSPLHF. The CDR3, as DNA: TGTGCCACCAGCAGAGGGACAGATTCACCCCTCCACTTT.

J is TRBJ2-3 and V is TRBV4-3; tentative D call: TRBD2 (5 bases). This CDR3 comprises 15 residues. Germline V lookup: CDR1 LGHNA, CDR2 YSLEER. V was cut by 1 base and J by 1 base, with 9 bases left in between. CDR3 nucleotide sequence: TGCGCCAGCAGCCAAGTGAATAGCGGCACAGATACGCAGTATTTT. This encodes CASSQVNSGTDTQYF.

This chain joins TRBV27 and TRBJ2-7, with D perhaps matching TRBD1 (5 bases). This CDR3 is 15 amino acids long. V lost 5 bases and J 5 bases, leaving 19 bases between the germline ends. The V gene's germline CDR1 is MNHEY and CDR2 SMNVEV (reference sequence). The CDR3 region has the DNA TGTGCCAGCAGTCCCGGTTGGGGCAGGGCCCACGAGCAGTACTTC. Amino acid sequence: CASSPGWGRAHEQYF.

V and J are TRBV28 and TRBJ2-7, with 9 bases identical to TRBD1. This CDR3 comprises 16 residues. In germline, CDR1 is MDHEN, CDR2 SYDVKM. Unmatched junction bases numbered 10, after V lost 4 bases and J lost 3 bases. CDR3 amino acids: CASSSAGTGNHYEQYF. As DNA, the CDR3 is TGTGCCAGCAGTTCTGCCGGGACAGGGAATCACTACGAGCAGTACTTC.

CDR3 sequence reads: CASSLGSGTGAFNTEAFF. In DNA form, the CDR3 reads TGCGCCAGCAGCTTGGGGAGCGGGACAGGGGCTTTTAACACTGAAGCTTTCTTT. V gene TRBV5-1 combines with J gene TRBJ1-1; 10 positions agree with TRBD1. V trimming: 0 bases; J trimming: 2 bases; junction bases outside the gene matches: 10. The CDR3 has 18 amino acids. CDR1 and CDR2 (germline): SGHRS, YFSETQ. Full variable domain (outside the CDR3, taken from reference TRBV5-1 and TRBJ1-1): KAGVTQTPRYLIKTRGQQVTLSCSPISGHRSVSWYQQTPGQGLQFLFEYFSETQRNKGNFPGRFSGRQFSNSRSEMNVSTLELGDSALYLCASSLGSGTGAFNTEAFFGQGTRLTVV.

The genes are TRBV19 and TRBJ1-3, with 8 bases lining up with TRBD1. This CDR3 has 16 amino acids. After removal of 3 bases from V and 3 bases from J, the junction contained 7 bases not matched to a gene. The germline CDR1 and CDR2 sequences are LNHDA and SQIVND (reference sequence). The chain's CDR3 is CASSISSTGVGNTIYF. As DNA, the CDR3 is TGTGCCAGTAGTATCTCCTCGACAGGGGTTGGAAACACCATATATTTT.

This clone was detected only a few times. V and J are TRBV5-1 and TRBJ2-1, with TRBD1 matching over 7 bases. V lost 0 bases and J lost 4; bases outside the gene matches: 4. The CDR3 covers 15 residues. The germline V gene encodes CDR1 SGHRS and CDR2 YFSETQ. The CDR3 DNA reads as TGCGCCAGCAGCTTGGCGACAGGGCTATACAATGAGCAGTTCTTC. This codes for CASSLATGLYNEQFF.